These 23 T cell receptor beta chains share one sample of origin, sequenced in a study of cytomegalovirus exposure and HLA in healthy donors. Libraries were prepared by immunoSEQ multiplex PCR; TCRdb keeps only in-frame clonotypes and omits some of them. This table has 200,000 to 300,000 clones, 80% to 95% appearing once. Sequences were obtained from PBMCs. The receptors were gathered from a woman under 40 in good health and CMV-seronegative.

The chain links TRBV27 to TRBJ2-5; D might be TRBD1 or TRBD2, each matching 5 bases. The last part of the DNA fits TRBJ2-7 better; the J call may be wrong. Germline V gene sequence: CDR1 MNHEY, CDR2 SMNVEV (reference sequence). The CDR3 is made up of 15 amino acids. The CDR3 DNA reads as TGTGCCAGCAGTTTAGGGCGAGGGGTCACCTACGAGCAGTACTTC. Amino acid sequence: CASSLGRGVTYEQYF.

On this clone: This sample includes further DNA sequences coding for the same CDR3. The chain employs TRBV27 and TRBJ2-3; tentatively, D is TRBD1 (5 bases). The V gene lost 1 base and the J gene lost 0 bases, with 5 bases spanning the gap. The CDR3 sequence is 14 residues long. CDR1 is MNHEY, CDR2 SMNVEV, per germline (reference sequence). CDR3 sequence (DNA): TGTGCCAGCAGTTTATGGGGCAGCACAGATACGCAGTATTTT. It encodes CASSLWGSTDTQYF.

V and J are TRBV28 and TRBJ1-1, with a tentative D call TRBD1 (6 bases). Per germline, CDR1 MDHEN and CDR2 SYDVKM. This CDR3 region has 18 residues. Trimming shortened V by 3 bases and J by 2 bases, and 22 bases separated the two germline ends. The CDR3 loop reads CASSFFMWRRGGNTEAFF. The CDR3 coding sequence is TGTGCCAGCAGTTTCTTTATGTGGAGGCGAGGGGGTAACACTGAAGCTTTCTTT.

The genes are TRBV13 and TRBJ2-1; TRBD2 matches at 8 bases. J gave up 5 bases and V 6 bases, and 3 bases lay outside the gene matches. CDR1 and CDR2 from the germline V gene are PRHDT and FYEKMQ (reference sequence). This CDR3 spans 13 amino acids. The CDR3: CASRERGHNEQFF. In DNA form, the CDR3 reads TGTGCCAGCAGGGAGCGGGGGCACAATGAGCAGTTCTTC.

This chain links TRBV4-1 with TRBJ1-1; possibly TRBD1 for D (5 bases). Deletions cut 0 bases from V and 0 bases from J, with 20 bases between. The germline V gene has CDR1 MGHRA and CDR2 YSYEKL. The CDR3 extends over 19 amino acids. The CDR3 protein is CASSQEWQDPGGLNTEAFF. As DNA, the CDR3 is TGCGCCAGCAGCCAAGAGTGGCAGGACCCGGGGGGGTTGAACACTGAAGCTTTCTTT.

The V gene is TRBV5-6, the J gene TRBJ2-7; 7 bases are a match to TRBD1. The V gene end was trimmed by 8 bases and the J gene end by 6 bases; junction bases not matched to a gene: 20. In germline, CDR1 is SGHDT, CDR2 YYEEEE. The CDR3 is 16 amino acids. Here the CDR3 DNA reads TGTGCCAGAAAACCGGGACAGCGCCCCGGGGATGGCGAGCAGTACTTC. This codes for CARKPGQRPGDGEQYF.

The chain employs TRBV28 and TRBJ2-7; 7 positions agree with TRBD2. This CDR3 is 15 amino acids long. V dropped 6 bases and J dropped 0; count of bases not matched to a gene: 8. Germline loops: CDR1 MDHEN, CDR2 SYDVKM. The CDR3 sequence is CASSPPRGSSYEQYF. The CDR3 DNA follows: TGTGCCAGCAGCCCCCCGCGCGGGAGCTCCTACGAGCAGTACTTC.

The rearrangement uses TRBV13 and TRBJ2-2; 9 bases map to TRBD2. The germline CDR1 and CDR2 sequences are PRHDT and FYEKMQ (reference sequence). This CDR3 comprises 15 residues. V was pared by 5 bases and J by 2 bases, with 3 bases of the junction left unmatched. The CDR3 region is CASSLTSGNTGELFF. As DNA, the CDR3 is TGTGCCAGCAGCCTGACTAGCGGAAACACCGGGGAGCTGTTTTTT.

The CDR3 nucleotides are TGCGCCAGCACCCACAACCCCCAGGGGGAGACCCAGTACTTC. It is translated as CASTHNPQGETQYF. V is TRBV4-1 and J is TRBJ2-5, with a tentative D call TRBD1 (6 bases). Per the germline V gene, CDR1 is MGHRA and CDR2 is YSYEKL. The CDR3 sequence is 14 residues long. Trimming left V 7 bases short and J 5 bases short, with 17 bases between.

The chain recombines TRBV4-2 with TRBJ2-5, with a weak D call TRBD2 (5 bases). V lost 1 base to trimming and J lost 2 bases, with 8 bases between them. Germline assignment: CDR1 LGHNA and CDR2 YNFKEQ. The CDR3 sequence is 14 residues long. DNA of the CDR3: TGTGCCAGCAGCCAAGCGGGGTTTCAAGAGACCCAGTACTTC. It yields the protein CASSQAGFQETQYF.

The genes are TRBV7-2 and TRBJ2-7; TRBD1 aligns across 8 bases. Trimming took 5 bases from V and 3 from J; bases not matched to a gene: 6. CDR3 length: 14 amino acids. Per germline, CDR1 SGHTA and CDR2 FQGNSA. In DNA form, the CDR3 reads TGTGCCAGCAGCGCACAGGGGGGAGTCTACGAGCAGTACTTC. Translated: CASSAQGGVYEQYF.

The chain links TRBV6-1 to TRBJ1-4, with D unclear. The germline gives CDR1 MNHNS, CDR2 SASEGT. The CDR3 extends over 16 amino acids. The V end was cut by 1 base, the J end by 7 bases, with 16 bases between. The CDR3 DNA sequence: TGTGCCAGCAGTGAAGGCGGGAATATCCGTGTTGAAAAACTGTTTTTT. Translation: CASSEGGNIRVEKLFF.

The chain recombines TRBV13 with TRBJ2-7; 9 bases are shared with TRBD1. V lost 3 bases, J lost 0 bases, and 6 bases stayed unmatched. This CDR3 has 16 amino acids. CDR1 and CDR2 from the germline V gene are PRHDT and FYEKMQ (reference sequence). CDR3 protein: CASSLAGTGYSYEQYF. For the CDR3, the DNA is TGTGCCAGCAGCTTGGCCGGGACAGGGTACTCCTACGAGCAGTACTTC.

The chain links TRBV19 to TRBJ1-2, with 7 bases matching TRBD1. This CDR3 region has 15 residues. J gave up 1 base and V 3 bases, and 5 bases lay outside the gene matches. Looked up from germline, CDR1 is LNHDA and CDR2 is SQIVND (reference sequence). The CDR3 DNA is TGTGCCAGTAGTATGCAGGGGGTAATTAACTATGGCTACACCTTC. Translating it yields CASSMQGVINYGYTF. The full variable domain, in which reference TRBV19 and TRBJ1-2 provide the parts outside the CDR3, is DGGITQSPKYLFRKEGQNVTLSCEQNLNHDAMYWYRQDPGQGLRLIYYSQIVNDFQKGDIAEGYSVSREKKESFPLTVTSAQKNPTAFYLCASSMQGVINYGYTFGSGTRLTVV.

The J gene is TRBJ1-1, the V gene TRBV6-5, with D possibly TRBD1 on 6 matching bases. Germline V lookup: CDR1 MNHEY, CDR2 SVGAGI. CDR3 length: 11 amino acids. V dropped 7 bases and J dropped 10 bases, with 13 bases sitting between them. The CDR3 loop reads CASTTGGRAFF. Here the CDR3 DNA reads TGTGCCAGCACCACGGGGGGCAGAGCTTTCTTT.

This chain uses TRBV30 with TRBJ2-7; D call uncertain. The germline V gene has CDR1 GTSNPN and CDR2 SVGIG (reference sequence). The V end lost 4 bases, the J end lost 5 bases, and 12 bases lay between the germline ends. The length of the CDR3 is 12 residues. CDR3 bases: TGTGCCTGGAAACAGAATGAGGACGAGCAGTACTTC. Its protein is CAWKQNEDEQYF.

The chain combines TRBV14 with TRBJ2-1; weak D call: TRBD1 (5 bases). CDR1 is SGHDN, CDR2 FVKESK, per germline. The CDR3 contains 14 residues. With 4 bases removed from V and 9 bases from J, the gap between germline ends came to 16 bases. In DNA form, the CDR3 reads TGTGCCAGCAGCCCGTCGTGGGGCGGAGCTGAGCAGTTCTTC. Translation gives CASSPSWGGAEQFF.

The V call is TRBV6-4, the J call TRBJ1-1; tentative D call: TRBD1 (5 bases). The CDR3 contains 14 residues. Trimming removed 6 bases at V and 5 bases at J, with 16 bases between. The germline V gene has CDR1 MRHNA and CDR2 SNTAGT. In DNA form, the CDR3 reads TGTGCCAGCAGGCAACGGGGCAATTTAACTGAAGCTTTCTTT. Its protein product is CASRQRGNLTEAFF.

Note on this clone: Other DNA sequences from this sample encode an identical CDR3 as well. This chain uses TRBV27 with TRBJ2-4; unclear D gene. Trimming pared 3 bases from V and 0 bases from J, leaving 9 bases between. The CDR3 spans 15 residues. Germline V lookup: CDR1 MNHEY, CDR2 SMNVEV (reference sequence). The CDR3 nucleotides are TGTGCCAGCAGTTTGGCCGGTTTAGCCAAAAACATTCAGTACTTC. It is translated as CASSLAGLAKNIQYF.

The CDR3 loop is CSAITGQETQYF. CDR3 nucleotides: TGCAGCGCAATAACGGGCCAAGAGACCCAGTACTTC. This sequence joins TRBV29-1 and TRBJ2-5; D call uncertain. V was shortened by 7 bases and J by 1 base, with 10 bases between the two germline ends. CDR1 SQVTM and CDR2 ANQGSEA come from the germline V gene. The CDR3 covers 12 residues. The entire variable domain, with the rest obtained from reference TRBV29-1 and TRBJ2-5, is as follows: SAVISQKPSRDICQRGTSLTIQCQVDSQVTMMFWYRQQPGQSLTLIATANQGSEATYESGFVIDKFPISRPNLTFSTLTVSNMSPEDSSIYLCSAITGQETQYFGPGTRLLVL.

This chain joins TRBV28 and TRBJ2-3; D is perhaps TRBD1 (5 bases). The germline gives CDR1 MDHEN, CDR2 SYDVKM. The germline V and J ends were trimmed by 6 bases and 1 base, with 8 bases remaining between them. The CDR3 consists of 13 residues. CDR3 sequence: CASSTRGTDTQYF. The CDR3 DNA follows: TGTGCCAGCAGCACCAGGGGCACAGATACGCAGTATTTT.

V gene TRBV7-6 combines with J gene TRBJ2-1; TRBD2 matches at 12 bases. V gave up 4 bases and J gave up 3 bases; unmatched junction bases: 10. Germline-derived CDR1 and CDR2 are SGHVS and FNYEAQ. The CDR3 length is 18 residues. The CDR3 protein is CASSSPGTSGPYYNEQFF. The CDR3 DNA reads as TGTGCCAGCAGCTCCCCCGGGACTAGCGGGCCGTACTACAATGAGCAGTTCTTC. The whole variable domain, filled in from reference TRBV7-6 and TRBJ2-1, reads GAGVSQSPRYKVTKRGQDVALRCDPISGHVSLYWYRQALGQGPEFLTYFNYEAQQDKSGLPNDRFSAERPEGSISTLTIQRTEQRDSAMYRCASSSPGTSGPYYNEQFFGPGTRLTVL.

The table lists this clone with a count of one. The chain uses TRBV29-1 and TRBJ2-3; 7 nucleotides agree with TRBD2. Trimming removed 7 bases from V and 1 base from J; junction bases left unmatched: 5. Germline CDR1 and CDR2: SQVTM and ANQGSEA. The CDR3 runs to 13 residues. CDR3 bases: TGCAGCGGGACTAGTCCCCGCACAGATACGCAGTATTTT. Its translation is CSGTSPRTDTQYF.